This TCR beta chain stems from a study of PD-1 blockade in classical Hodgkin lymphoma. Study-level information: Nivolumab dosed at 3 mg/kg went to patients intravenously every 2 weeks.

Broader study findings: Patients who began taking nivolumab under 1 year after ASCT were left out. By cycle point C4D1, TCR diversity had risen significantly in CD4+ cells (but not CD8+ cells).

Each of the patients experienced relapse following autologous stem cell transplantation, and their brentuximab vedotin exposure differed. Under best response, outcomes were complete response, partial response or progressive disease. This CDR3 has 13 residues. Germline V gene data show CDR1 as GTSNPN and CDR2 as SVGIG (reference sequence). The V end was cut by 0 bases, the J end by 4 bases, with 9 bases between. This clone showed up just a few times. Its target is not known. The method was immunoSEQ multiplex PCR; TCRdb's version includes in-frame clones alone and lacks a portion of them. The data contain some 22,000 clones, 74% of them singletons.

Source: peripheral blood mononuclear cells (PBMCs), taken at baseline. The V gene is TRBV30, the J gene TRBJ1-2; possibly TRBD1 for D (5 bases). The receptor was derived from a human donor with classical Hodgkin lymphoma. In DNA, the CDR3 is TGTGCCTGGAGTGTGGTCCAGGGCTATGGCTACACCTTC. Its protein is CAWSVVQGYGYTF.